The 19 T cell receptor beta chains below were found in one sample sequenced in a study of cytomegalovirus exposure and HLA in healthy donors. Researchers ran the PCR with 60 Vbeta and 13 Jbeta primers. The data were produced by immunoSEQ multiplex PCR, yet TCRdb's version contains in-frame clones alone and is incomplete. The sample carries about 140,000 clones, over 8% recorded once. The sequencing input was PBMCs. These receptors were collected from a male donor in good health and CMV-seronegative.

This clone was found a few times. This chain connects TRBV7-9 to TRBJ2-7; D may be TRBD2 (5 bases). Trimming took 1 base from V and 7 from J, leaving 11 bases between them. The CDR3 covers 13 residues. The germline gives CDR1 SEHNR, CDR2 FQNEAQ (reference sequence). The CDR3 coding sequence is TGTGCCAGCAGCTTAGTCAGAGCGGAGGAGCAGTACTTC. The encoded protein is CASSLVRAEEQYF.

The rearrangement links TRBV9 to TRBJ2-1; 7 bases map to TRBD1. The CDR3 length is 14 residues. From germline, CDR1 is SGDLS and CDR2 YYNGEE. J lost 6 bases, V lost 2 bases, and 5 bases had no gene match. The CDR3 reads CASSVPTGSNEQFF. The DNA for the CDR3 is TGTGCCAGCAGCGTCCCGACAGGGAGCAATGAGCAGTTCTTC. Complete variable domain (other parts from reference TRBV9 and TRBJ2-1): DSGVTQTPKHLITATGQRVTLRCSPRSGDLSVYWYQQSLDQGLQFLIQYYNGEERAKGNILERFSAQQFPDLHSELNLSSLELGDSALYFCASSVPTGSNEQFFGPGTRLTVL.

The chain employs TRBV9 and TRBJ2-1; TRBD2 aligns across 13 bases. V lost 4 bases to trimming and J lost 4 bases; unmatched junction nucleotides: 8. This CDR3 is built from 17 residues. CDR1 SGDLS and CDR2 YYNGEE come from the germline V gene. Here the CDR3 DNA reads TGTGCCAGCAGCCCCCTACTAGCGGGAGGGGGGTACAATGAGCAGTTCTTC. As protein: CASSPLLAGGGYNEQFF.

This clone showed up just a few times. The chain employs TRBV6-1 and TRBJ1-4; D remains unclear. CDR1 is MNHNS, CDR2 SASEGT, per germline. Trimming removed 7 bases at V and 0 bases at J, with 9 bases between. The CDR3 loop spans 14 amino acids. The CDR3, as DNA: TGTGCCAGCACCACACCTCCAACTAATGAAAAACTGTTTTTT. Translation gives CASTTPPTNEKLFF.

This clone was counted a few times. The chain has TRBV18 and TRBJ1-2, with 7 bases identical to TRBD1. Germline V gene lookup returns CDR1 KGHSH and CDR2 LQKENI. The CDR3 runs to 18 residues. V trimming: 0 bases; J trimming: 4 bases; junction bases outside the gene matches: 14. Here the CDR3 reads CASSPPKGTEIPLYGYTF. In DNA, the CDR3 is TGTGCCAGCTCACCACCGAAGGGGACAGAGATCCCCCTCTATGGCTACACCTTC. Filled out from reference TRBV18 and TRBJ1-2, the complete variable domain reads NAGVMQNPRHLVRRRGQEARLRCSPMKGHSHVYWYRQLPEEGLKFMVYLQKENIIDESGMPKERFSAEFPKEGPSILRIQQVVRGDSAAYFCASSPPKGTEIPLYGYTFGSGTRLTVV.

Remarks on this clone: This CDR3 is also generated by other DNA sequences in the sample. The rearrangement uses TRBV15 and TRBJ1-5; no clear D. Per the germline V gene, CDR1 is LNHNV and CDR2 is YYDKDF (reference sequence). The CDR3 covers 14 residues. Trimming stripped 4 bases from V and 7 bases from J, with 14 bases between. This CDR3 is CATSKATSRQPQHF. The CDR3 DNA sequence: TGTGCCACCAGCAAGGCGACTTCGAGACAGCCCCAGCATTTT.

There are a few counts of this clone. V and J are TRBV7-6 and TRBJ2-6, with a possible D match to TRBD1 (6 bases). The CDR3 runs 17 residues. Germline V lookup: CDR1 SGHVS, CDR2 FNYEAQ. The V and J ends lost 1 base and 0 bases respectively, with 10 bases between them. CDR3 nucleotides: TGTGCCAGCAGCTTAGAGGGACACCTCTCTGGGGCCAACGTCCTGACTTTC. Protein: CASSLEGHLSGANVLTF.

V usage is TRBV5-6 and J usage is TRBJ1-1; the match to TRBD1 covers 8 bases. Germline CDR1 reads SGHDT; CDR2 reads YYEEEE. The CDR3 extends over 16 amino acids. Unmatched junction bases numbered 8, after V lost 4 bases and J lost 0 bases. CDR3: CASSLLQGGMNTEAFF. The CDR3 DNA reads TGTGCCAGCAGCCTATTACAGGGGGGGATGAACACTGAAGCTTTCTTT.

J is TRBJ2-7 and V is TRBV12-5; D possibly corresponds to TRBD2 (7 bases). The CDR3 loop spans 16 amino acids. Trimming left V 0 bases short and J 4 bases short, with 16 bases between. Germline V gene sequence: CDR1 LGHNT, CDR2 FRNRAP. CDR3 sequence reads: CASGLVGRGAEYEQYF. The DNA of the CDR3 is TGTGCTAGTGGTTTGGTAGGCCGGGGGGCCGAATACGAGCAGTACTTC.

This clone was picked up a small number of times. This chain uses TRBV7-2 with TRBJ2-1; TRBD2 agrees at 7 bases. After removal of 1 base from V and 7 bases from J, the junction contained 7 bases not matched to a gene. This CDR3 region has 15 residues. The V gene's germline CDR1 is SGHTA and CDR2 FQGNSA. The CDR3: CASSLVRLAANEQFF. CDR3 nucleotide sequence: TGTGCCAGCAGCTTAGTCCGCCTAGCGGCTAATGAGCAGTTCTTC.

This chain links TRBV4-3 with TRBJ2-1; a weak D match, TRBD1 (6 bases). This CDR3 is 16 amino acids long. V gave up 0 bases and J gave up 5 bases, with 14 bases separating them. CDR1 and CDR2 (germline): LGHNA, YSLEER. CDR3 sequence (DNA): TGCGCCAGCAGCCAAGATAGCCAGGGGCTCAACAATGAGCAGTTCTTC. Its protein is CASSQDSQGLNNEQFF.

This clone was picked up a small number of times. The chain combines TRBV27 with TRBJ1-6; 7 positions agree with TRBD1. Trimming cost V 10 bases and J 5 bases; bases outside gene matches: 8. Germline values: CDR1 MNHEY, CDR2 SMNVEV (reference sequence). The CDR3 loop spans 14 amino acids. This chain's CDR3 is CATGQAANNSPLHF. The CDR3 DNA follows: TGTGCCACCGGACAGGCGGCAAATAATTCACCCCTCCACTTT.

This sequence joins TRBV5-8 and TRBJ2-3, with D possibly matching TRBD1 (5 bases). CDR3 length equals 17 residues. Germline CDR1 SGHTS, CDR2 YDEGEE. The V and J ends lost 0 bases and 2 bases respectively, with 16 bases between them. The CDR3 DNA reads as TGTGCCAGCAGCTTGGAGGGCCACAGGAGATACACAGATACGCAGTATTTT. This translates into CASSLEGHRRYTDTQYF.

This chain uses TRBV5-4 with TRBJ2-7; possibly TRBD2 for D (6 bases). The CDR3 is 14 amino acids. Germline loops: CDR1 SGHNT, CDR2 YYREEE (reference sequence). Trimming pared 0 bases from V and 5 bases from J, leaving 12 bases between. The CDR3 here is CASSLEQRAHEQYF. The CDR3 DNA reads TGTGCCAGCAGCTTGGAGCAGCGGGCCCACGAGCAGTACTTC.

The V and J genes are TRBV4-3 and TRBJ2-7, with 10 positions matching TRBD2. Losses at the gene ends were 0 bases for V and 1 base for J; bases not matched to a gene: 6. Germline V gene lookup returns CDR1 LGHNA and CDR2 YSLEER. CDR3 length equals 17 residues. CDR3 in DNA: TGCGCCAGCAGCCAAGAGCGTCTAGCGGGAGTTTCCTACGAGCAGTACTTC. This gives the protein CASSQERLAGVSYEQYF.

This clone has more than one count but fewer than ten. The chain is built from TRBV28 and TRBJ1-2; no clear D. V was trimmed by 3 bases and J by 4 bases, leaving 9 bases between them. The germline gives CDR1 MDHEN, CDR2 SYDVKM. This CDR3 region has 13 residues. CDR3 residues: CASSFLGSYGYTF. For the CDR3, the DNA is TGTGCCAGCAGTTTTCTGGGGAGCTATGGCTACACCTTC.

V gene TRBV9 combines with J gene TRBJ2-6, with 9 nucleotides matching TRBD1. V gave up 0 bases and J gave up 0 bases; unmatched junction bases: 7. The length of the CDR3 is 19 residues. CDR1 and CDR2 from the germline V gene are SGDLS and YYNGEE. The CDR3 sequence is CASSVEKGQGASGANVLTF. Here the CDR3 DNA reads TGTGCCAGCAGCGTAGAGAAGGGACAGGGCGCCTCTGGGGCCAACGTCCTGACTTTC.

The chain combines TRBV7-9 with TRBJ1-1; tentative D call: TRBD1 (6 bases). This CDR3 has 14 amino acids. From germline, CDR1 is SEHNR and CDR2 FQNEAQ (reference sequence). Trimming pared 2 bases from V and 3 bases from J, leaving 10 bases between. CDR3: CASSLQGRDTEAFF. CDR3 in DNA: TGTGCCAGCAGCTTACAGGGGAGGGACACTGAAGCTTTCTTT.

In this sample, this clone turned up a few times. The chain employs TRBV6-4 and TRBJ1-2; D might be TRBD1 (5 bases). Deletions cut 0 bases from V and 7 bases from J, with 21 bases between. CDR3 length equals 17 residues. Per the germline V gene, CDR1 is MRHNA and CDR2 is SNTAGT. The CDR3 DNA reads as TGTGCCAGCAGTGACTCGACGCGAGCGGGGCTTGGAGTTGGCTACACCTTC. Translating it yields CASSDSTRAGLGVGYTF.